A selection of T cell receptor beta chains follows, all from one sample in a study of glioma-infiltrating T cells after dendritic cell vaccination. Clones were sequenced by immunoSEQ multiplex PCR, and TCRdb holds only the in-frame ones, with some missing. The table lists fewer than 90,000 clones, roughly 80% of them singletons. The sequencing here drew on blood, taken after dendritic cell vaccination. These TCRs come from a human donor with glioblastoma. Both conserved end residues are part of each CDR3. Fields, in order: V gene, clone size, D gene, J gene, CDR3 protein, CDR3 DNA. The D gene is left open where the match is weak. Not every row has a clone size; where given, it reads once, few, many or a size class.

v_call: TRBV7-9; clone_size: NA; d_call: NA; j_call: TRBJ1-1; cdr3_aa: CASSSTGSFTEAFF; cdr3_nt: TGTGCCAGCAGCTCAACAGGGAGCTTCACTGAAGCTTTCTTT
v_call: TRBV29-1; clone_size: NA; d_call: TRBD1; j_call: TRBJ2-3; cdr3_aa: CSVVRDRGGDTQYF; cdr3_nt: TGCAGCGTTGTCCGGGACAGGGGAGGGGATACGCAGTATTTT
v_call: TRBV20-1; clone_size: few; d_call: NA; j_call: TRBJ1-1; cdr3_aa: CSWRVHTEAFF; cdr3_nt: TGCAGCTGGAGGGTGCACACTGAAGCTTTCTTT
v_call: TRBV2; clone_size: NA; d_call: NA; j_call: TRBJ1-4; cdr3_aa: CASSLRGAEKLFF; cdr3_nt: TGTGCCAGCAGCTTAAGGGGCGCGGAAAAACTGTTTTTT
v_call: TRBV6-5; clone_size: NA; d_call: TRBD1; j_call: TRBJ1-2; cdr3_aa: CASSYQLGDRRGYTF; cdr3_nt: TGTGCCAGCAGTTACCAGCTCGGGGACAGGAGAGGCTACACCTTC
v_call: TRBV7-2; clone_size: NA; d_call: TRBD2; j_call: TRBJ2-5; cdr3_aa: CASSLASGAETQYF; cdr3_nt: TGTGCCAGCAGCTTAGCTAGCGGGGCCGAGACCCAGTACTTC
v_call: TRBV11-2; clone_size: once; d_call: TRBD1; j_call: TRBJ1-2; cdr3_aa: CASSPLGGTEQNYGYTF; cdr3_nt: TGTGCCAGCAGCCCCCTTGGCGGGACAGAACAGAACTATGGCTACACCTTC
v_call: TRBV5-1; clone_size: NA; d_call: NA; j_call: TRBJ1-1; cdr3_aa: CASSNTGNTEAFF; cdr3_nt: TGCGCCAGTTCAAATACAGGTAACACTGAAGCTTTCTTT
v_call: TRBV10-3; clone_size: few; d_call: NA; j_call: TRBJ2-7; cdr3_aa: CAISESGRQVGSYEQYF; cdr3_nt: TGTGCCATCAGTGAGTCGGGGCGGCAGGTGGGCTCCTACGAGCAGTACTTC
v_call: TRBV5-6; clone_size: NA; d_call: NA; j_call: TRBJ1-3; cdr3_aa: CASRRTSRSDTIYF; cdr3_nt: TGTGCCAGCAGACGGACATCTCGGTCTGACACCATATATTTT
v_call: TRBV2; clone_size: NA; d_call: NA; j_call: TRBJ1-2; cdr3_aa: CASKDSFYGYTF; cdr3_nt: TGTGCCAGCAAAGACAGCTTCTATGGCTACACCTTC
v_call: TRBV27; clone_size: NA; d_call: TRBD1; j_call: TRBJ1-2; cdr3_aa: CASTPAGQGGYGYTF; cdr3_nt: TGTGCCAGCACCCCAGCCGGACAGGGGGGTTATGGCTACACCTTC
v_call: TRBV5-1; clone_size: NA; d_call: TRBD1; j_call: TRBJ1-3; cdr3_aa: CASSLGQGAGNTIYF; cdr3_nt: TGCGCCAGCAGCTTGGGACAGGGGGCTGGAAACACCATATATTTT
v_call: TRBV29-1; clone_size: NA; d_call: NA; j_call: TRBJ1-3; cdr3_aa: CSVEVGTHSGNTIYF; cdr3_nt: TGCAGCGTTGAGGTGGGGACACACTCTGGAAACACCATATATTTT
v_call: TRBV2; clone_size: NA; d_call: NA; j_call: TRBJ2-5; cdr3_aa: CASSTGLAKLSETQYF; cdr3_nt: TGTGCCAGCAGTACTGGTCTAGCAAAGCTCTCAGAGACCCAGTACTTC
v_call: TRBV7-4; clone_size: NA; d_call: NA; j_call: TRBJ2-7; cdr3_aa: CASSRAAGPSYEQYF; cdr3_nt: TGTGCCAGCAGCCGAGCGGCGGGTCCGTCCTACGAGCAGTACTTC
v_call: TRBV7-9; clone_size: NA; d_call: TRBD2; j_call: TRBJ2-1; cdr3_aa: CASRDFGGGAYEQFF; cdr3_nt: TGTGCCAGCAGGGATTTCGGCGGGGGGGCCTATGAGCAGTTCTTC
v_call: TRBV5-8; clone_size: NA; d_call: NA; j_call: TRBJ1-2; cdr3_aa: CASSLFLGRENGYTF; cdr3_nt: TGTGCCAGCAGCTTGTTTTTAGGGAGGGAAAATGGCTACACCTTC
v_call: TRBV9; clone_size: NA; d_call: TRBD2; j_call: TRBJ2-5; cdr3_aa: CASSPGVAGGGETQYF; cdr3_nt: TGTGCCAGCAGCCCAGGGGTAGCGGGGGGTGGGGAGACCCAGTACTTC
v_call: TRBV9; clone_size: NA; d_call: TRBD1; j_call: TRBJ1-2; cdr3_aa: CASSAGQGSYGYTF; cdr3_nt: TGTGCCAGCAGCGCGGGACAGGGGTCTTATGGCTACACCTTC
v_call: TRBV6-5; clone_size: NA; d_call: NA; j_call: TRBJ1-1; cdr3_aa: CASRTGTSNTEAFF; cdr3_nt: TGTGCCAGCAGGACCGGGACTTCGAACACTGAAGCTTTCTTT
v_call: TRBV19; clone_size: NA; d_call: TRBD1; j_call: TRBJ1-1; cdr3_aa: CASSIRWTGSFTEAFF; cdr3_nt: TGTGCCAGTAGTATACGATGGACAGGTAGTTTCACTGAAGCTTTCTTT